The sequence of this T cell receptor (beta chain) was determined in a study of T-cell memory formation after mild COVID-19. Study-wide context: Most TCR clusters belonged to a single donor.

The TCR alpha and TCR beta cDNA libraries, bearing sample barcodes and UMIs, were generated by 5'RACE using constant-segment primers. TCRdb redid the calling of the 5' RACE reads with MiXCR, one entry per CDR3 protein. The sample has about 430,000 distinct CDR3 sequences; roughly 18% are singletons. Details on this clonotype: Its antigen remains unidentified.

Trimming cost V 7 bases and J 0 bases, with 19 bases left between them. The germline CDR1 and CDR2 sequences are SNHLY and FYNNEI. The CDR3 length is 17 residues. Findings of the study overall: Some responding clones appeared in pre-infection memory, suggesting cross-reactive memory joined.

The gene calls are TRBV2 and TRBJ2-1; D may match TRBD1 or TRBD2 (5 bases each). The sequence was collected from a man aged 18-30 years who had mild COVID-19 (a few samples of this study predate the infection). Cell type and time point are not known. The sequenced sample was PBMCs or a T cell subset sorted from them (not recorded which). The CDR3 region is CASNEGSVGVSYNEQFF. The CDR3 DNA is TGTGCCAGCAATGAGGGGAGTGTGGGGGTCTCCTACAATGAGCAGTTCTTC.